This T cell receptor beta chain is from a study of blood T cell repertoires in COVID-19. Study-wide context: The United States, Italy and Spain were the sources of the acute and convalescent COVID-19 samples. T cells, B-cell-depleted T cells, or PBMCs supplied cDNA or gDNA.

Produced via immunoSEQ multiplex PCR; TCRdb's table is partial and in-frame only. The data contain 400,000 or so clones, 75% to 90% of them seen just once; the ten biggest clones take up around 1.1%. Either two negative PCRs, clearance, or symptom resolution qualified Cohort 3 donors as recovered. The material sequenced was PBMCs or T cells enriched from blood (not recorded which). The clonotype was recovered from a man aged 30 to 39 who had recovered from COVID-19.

CDR3 residues: CASSALAGGPVRTDTQYF. The CDR3 DNA reads as TGTGCCAGTAGTGCCCTAGCGGGAGGGCCTGTTCGCACAGATACGCAGTATTTT. This chain joins TRBV19 and TRBJ2-3; 12 bases map to TRBD2. J gave up 1 base and V 5 bases, and 10 bases lay outside the gene matches. The CDR3 consists of 18 residues. CDR1 and CDR2 from the germline V gene are LNHDA and SQIVND (reference sequence).